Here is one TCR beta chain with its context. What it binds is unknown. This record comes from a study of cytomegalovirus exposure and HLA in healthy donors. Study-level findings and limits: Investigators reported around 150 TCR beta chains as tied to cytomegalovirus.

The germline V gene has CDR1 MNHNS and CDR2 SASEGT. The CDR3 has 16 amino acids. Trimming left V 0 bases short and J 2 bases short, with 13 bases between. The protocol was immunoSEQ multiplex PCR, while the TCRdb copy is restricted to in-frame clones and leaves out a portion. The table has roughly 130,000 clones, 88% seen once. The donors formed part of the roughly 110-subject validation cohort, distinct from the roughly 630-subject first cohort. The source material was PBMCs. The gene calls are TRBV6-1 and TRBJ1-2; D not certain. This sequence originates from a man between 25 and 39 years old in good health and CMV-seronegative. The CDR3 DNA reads TGTGCCAGCAGTGAAGCGGCTCAGGCCCGAAACTATGGCTACACCTTC. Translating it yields CASSEAAQARNYGYTF.